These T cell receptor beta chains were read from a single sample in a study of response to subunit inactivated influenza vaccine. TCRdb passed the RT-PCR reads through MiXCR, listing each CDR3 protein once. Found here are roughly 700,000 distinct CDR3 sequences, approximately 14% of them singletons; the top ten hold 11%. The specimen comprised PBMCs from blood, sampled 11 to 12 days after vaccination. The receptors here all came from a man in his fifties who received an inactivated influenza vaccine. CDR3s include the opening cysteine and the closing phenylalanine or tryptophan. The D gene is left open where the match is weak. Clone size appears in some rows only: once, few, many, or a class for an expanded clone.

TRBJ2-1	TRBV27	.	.	CASSSPPGSYNEQFF	TGTGCCAGCAGTTCGCCCCCGGGATCCTACAATGAGCAGTTCTTC
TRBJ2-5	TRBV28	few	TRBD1	CASSQTGSVRETQYF	TGTGCCAGCAGTCAGACAGGGAGCGTCCGGGAGACCCAGTACTTC
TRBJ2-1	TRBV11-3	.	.	CASSPNRDWNNEQFF	TGTGCCAGCAGCCCGAACCGGGACTGGAACAATGAGCAGTTCTTC
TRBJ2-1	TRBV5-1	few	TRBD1	CASSTAGTGNEQFF	TGCGCCAGCAGCACCGCCGGGACAGGGAATGAGCAGTTCTTC
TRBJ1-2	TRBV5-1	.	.	CASSLSTATNYGYTF	TGCGCCAGCAGCTTATCGACAGCCACTAACTATGGCTACACCTTC
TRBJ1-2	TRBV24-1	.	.	CATSETDRWGANYGYTF	TGTGCCACCAGTGAAACAGACAGGTGGGGTGCTAACTATGGCTACACCTTC
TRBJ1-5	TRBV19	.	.	CASSIGGQPQHF	TGTGCCAGTAGTATAGGGGGTCAGCCCCAGCATTTT
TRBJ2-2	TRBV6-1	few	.	CASSEGWGTGELFF	TGTGCCAGCAGTGAAGGATGGGGAACCGGGGAGCTGTTTTTT
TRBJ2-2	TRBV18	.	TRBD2	CASSPGPGLANTGELFF	TGTGCCAGCTCACCAGGACCGGGACTAGCGAACACCGGGGAGCTGTTTTTT
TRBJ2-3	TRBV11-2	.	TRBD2	CASSPRGTSGGRPSADTQYF	TGTGCCAGCAGCCCCCGGGGGACTAGCGGGGGCAGACCCTCGGCAGATACGCAGTATTTT
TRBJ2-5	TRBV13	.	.	CASSLEYRQETQYF	TGTGCCAGCAGCTTAGAATACAGGCAAGAGACCCAGTACTTC
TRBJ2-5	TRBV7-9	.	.	CASNKQETQYF	TGTGCCAGCAACAAACAAGAGACCCAGTACTTC
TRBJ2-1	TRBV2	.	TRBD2	CASSEPPRGLAGGPRRYNEQFF	TGTGCCAGCAGTGAACCCCCAAGGGGACTAGCGGGAGGGCCACGACGGTACAATGAGCAGTTCTTC
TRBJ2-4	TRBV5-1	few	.	CASSLSPGENIQYF	TGCGCCAGCAGCCTCTCTCCGGGAGAAAACATTCAGTACTTC
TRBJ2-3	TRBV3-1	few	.	CASSQVGPTQYF	TGTGCCAGCAGCCAAGTGGGGCCCACGCAGTATTTT
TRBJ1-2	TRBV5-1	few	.	CASSRTRSYGYTF	TGCGCCAGCAGCCGGACAAGGAGCTATGGCTACACCTTC
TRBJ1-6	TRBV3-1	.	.	CASSQIGDGSPLHF	TGTGCCAGCAGCCAAATCGGGGATGGTTCACCCCTCCACTTT
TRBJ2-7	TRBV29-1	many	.	CSSPGGLNLYEQYF	TGCAGCTCCCCCGGAGGGCTTAATCTCTACGAGCAGTACTTC
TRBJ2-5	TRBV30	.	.	CAWNHDSAGQETQYF	TGTGCCTGGAACCACGATAGCGCCGGCCAAGAGACCCAGTACTTC
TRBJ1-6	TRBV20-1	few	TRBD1	CSASHTRTGDNSPLHF	TGCAGTGCTAGTCATACCCGGACAGGGGATAATTCACCCCTCCACTTT
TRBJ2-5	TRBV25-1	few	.	CASSERTLGQETQYF	TGTGCCAGCAGTGAGCGGACCCTAGGTCAGGAGACCCAGTACTTC
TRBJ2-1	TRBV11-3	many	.	CASSTGPQNEQFF	TGTGCCAGCAGCACAGGCCCTCAGAATGAGCAGTTCTTC
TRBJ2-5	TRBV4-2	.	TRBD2	CASSSHSGGNQETQYF	TGTGCCAGCAGCTCACATAGCGGGGGGAACCAAGAGACCCAGTACTTC
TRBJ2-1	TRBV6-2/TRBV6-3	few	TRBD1	CASSYPDRGVYNEQFF	TGTGCCAGCAGTTACCCGGACAGGGGGGTTTATAATGAGCAGTTCTTC
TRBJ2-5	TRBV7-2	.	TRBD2	CASSQTSGGAGQYF	TGTGCCAGCAGCCAAACTAGCGGGGGGGCCGGGCAGTACTTC
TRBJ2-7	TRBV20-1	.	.	CSARDGYEQYF	TGCAGTGCTAGGGACGGGTACGAGCAGTACTTC
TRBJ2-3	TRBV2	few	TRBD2	CASSEGPSGSADTQYF	TGTGCCAGCAGTGAAGGCCCTAGCGGGAGCGCAGATACGCAGTATTTT
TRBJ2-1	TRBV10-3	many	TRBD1	CAISESIGQGDNEQFF	TGTGCCATCAGTGAGTCGATCGGACAGGGGGACAATGAGCAGTTCTTC
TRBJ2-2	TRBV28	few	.	CASSPQGAGGPGELFF	TGTGCCAGCAGCCCTCAGGGGGCGGGAGGGCCCGGGGAGCTGTTTTTT
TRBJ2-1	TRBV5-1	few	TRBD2	CASSPGLAGGTGGYNEQFF	TGCGCCAGCAGCCCGGGACTAGCGGGAGGGACAGGAGGCTACAATGAGCAGTTCTTC
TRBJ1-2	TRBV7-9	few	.	CASSPGGALSIWDTF	TGTGCCAGCAGCCCCGGGGGGGCCCTTTCGATTTGGGACACCTTC
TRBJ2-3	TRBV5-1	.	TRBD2	CASSGGSGGSSTDTQYF	TGCGCCAGCAGCGGGGGGTCCGGCGGGAGTAGCACAGATACGCAGTATTTT
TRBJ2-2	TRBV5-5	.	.	CASSTTVLPTGELFF	TGTGCCAGCAGCACTACAGTTTTACCCACCGGGGAGCTGTTTTTT
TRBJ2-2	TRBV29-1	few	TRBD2	CSVERLAGGELFF	TGCAGCGTTGAGCGCCTAGCGGGCGGGGAGCTGTTTTTT
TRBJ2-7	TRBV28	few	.	CASSTTPLTLYEQYF	TGTGCCAGCAGTACCACCCCTTTGACCCTCTACGAGCAGTACTTC
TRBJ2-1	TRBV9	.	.	CASSSSSVGYYNEQFF	TGTGCCAGCAGCTCCAGTAGTGTAGGGTACTACAATGAGCAGTTCTTC
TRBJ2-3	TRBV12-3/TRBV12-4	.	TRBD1	CASGSGTANSSTDTQYF	TGTGCCAGCGGATCCGGGACAGCTAACTCTAGCACAGATACGCAGTATTTT
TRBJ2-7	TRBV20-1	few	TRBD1	CSARRDRGLYEQYF	TGCAGTGCCCGCCGGGACAGGGGGCTCTACGAGCAGTACTTC
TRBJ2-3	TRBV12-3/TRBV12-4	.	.	CASIKTGTPGDTQYF	TGTGCCAGCATCAAAACCGGGACTCCCGGGGATACGCAGTATTTT